Below are 21 T cell receptor beta chains sequenced from a single sample in a study of cytomegalovirus exposure and HLA in healthy donors. PCR amplification relied on 60 Vbeta primers (plus 13 Jbeta primers). Assay: immunoSEQ multiplex PCR; the TCRdb copy retains only in-frame clones and omits some. The sample holds fewer than 50,000 clones; approximately 71% are singletons and the top ten take 15% to 20%. The sequenced sample was PBMCs. The receptor set was obtained from a man aged 45-65 years in good health and CMV-seropositive.

The chain employs TRBV5-4 and TRBJ2-3, with 8 bases matching TRBD1. J lost 4 bases, V lost 2 bases, and 15 bases had no gene match. The CDR3 contains 18 residues. Germline assignment: CDR1 SGHNT and CDR2 YYREEE (reference sequence). The CDR3 bases are TGTGCCAGCAGCTTCCCAGGACAGGGAGGAGGATTGGCAGATACGCAGTATTTT. Translating it yields CASSFPGQGGGLADTQYF.

CDR3 DNA: TGTGCCAGCAGTGAATACGGGGGGTTGACTGAAGCTTTCTTT. It is translated as CASSEYGGLTEAFF. The rearrangement links TRBV25-1 to TRBJ1-1, with D possibly matching TRBD1 (5 bases). V was shortened by 0 bases and J by 5 bases, with 10 bases between the two germline ends. CDR1 MGHDK and CDR2 SYGVNS come from the germline V gene. The CDR3 loop spans 14 amino acids.

Only a few counts were recorded for this clone. The chain links TRBV7-2 to TRBJ1-5; D is perhaps TRBD1 (6 bases). Germline loops: CDR1 SGHTA, CDR2 FQGNSA. This CDR3 spans 13 amino acids. The V and J ends lost 4 bases and 7 bases respectively, with 11 bases between them. For the CDR3, the DNA is TGTGCCAGCAGCTATTCAGGGGAGCAGCCCCAGCATTTT. It yields the protein CASSYSGEQPQHF.

The chain combines TRBV6-6 with TRBJ1-5, with no clear D. Trimming pared 8 bases from V and 0 bases from J, leaving 11 bases between. Germline V lookup: CDR1 MNHNY, CDR2 SVGAGI (reference sequence). CDR3 size: 14 residues. The chain's CDR3 is CASGPRVSNQPQHF. CDR3 coding DNA: TGTGCCAGCGGCCCCCGGGTTAGCAATCAGCCCCAGCATTTT.

The V call is TRBV4-1, the J call TRBJ1-2; 9 nucleotides match TRBD1. The germline gives CDR1 MGHRA, CDR2 YSYEKL. This CDR3 is 18 amino acids long. The V segment lost 2 bases and the J segment 4 bases; nucleotides outside the gene matches: 14. This CDR3 is CASSQLPGQGILLYGYTF. The CDR3 region has the DNA TGCGCCAGCAGCCAACTGCCAGGACAGGGGATCCTCCTCTATGGCTACACCTTC.

The chain links TRBV29-1 to TRBJ1-6, with 9 bases identical to TRBD1. Germline CDR1 is SQVTM and CDR2 is ANQGSEA. V was clipped by 6 bases and J by 7 bases; unmatched bases: 4. The CDR3 consists of 13 residues. The CDR3 region is CSVGDRANSPLHF. Written as DNA, the CDR3 is TGCAGCGTGGGGGACAGGGCCAATTCACCCCTCCACTTT.

This clone was counted a few times. V is TRBV6-5 and J is TRBJ1-2, with no clear D. V was cut by 2 bases and J by 2 bases, with 12 bases left in between. Germline V gene data show CDR1 as MNHEY and CDR2 as SVGAGI. The CDR3 has 15 residues. CDR3: CASSYGSTENYGYTF. The CDR3 DNA follows: TGTGCCAGCAGTTACGGGTCGACGGAGAACTATGGCTACACCTTC.

The genes are TRBV5-1 and TRBJ1-6; TRBD1 matches 8 bases. Germline CDR1 reads SGHRS; CDR2 reads YFSETQ. Losses at the gene ends were 2 bases for V and 5 bases for J; bases not matched to a gene: 3. This CDR3 is 15 amino acids long. CDR3 protein: CASSFDRGHNSPLHF. In DNA form, the CDR3 reads TGCGCCAGCAGCTTTGACAGGGGTCATAATTCACCCCTCCACTTT.

J is TRBJ2-7 and V is TRBV5-6; 9 positions agree with TRBD1. Losses at the gene ends were 4 bases for V and 3 bases for J; bases not matched to a gene: 5. The CDR3 has 14 amino acids. Germline CDR1 SGHDT, CDR2 YYEEEE. CDR3 residues: CASSPGTGLYEQYF. The CDR3 coding sequence is TGTGCCAGCAGCCCCGGGACAGGGCTCTACGAGCAGTACTTC.

This clone was seen only a few times. This chain joins TRBV29-1 and TRBJ1-5, with unresolved D. This CDR3 comprises 13 residues. V was clipped by 4 bases and J by 3 bases, with 10 bases between them. Germline CDR1 is SQVTM and CDR2 is ANQGSEA. CDR3 residues: CSVGHKVNQPQHF. The CDR3 bases are TGCAGCGTTGGACATAAAGTCAATCAGCCCCAGCATTTT.

The chain joins TRBV12-5 to TRBJ2-6; perhaps TRBD2 as D (5 bases). The CDR3 is 16 residues long. V dropped 3 bases and J dropped 0 bases, with 9 bases sitting between them. Germline lookup yields CDR1 LGHNT and CDR2 FRNRAP. The CDR3 here is CASGFGVLSGANVLTF. The CDR3 DNA sequence: TGTGCTAGTGGTTTCGGGGTCCTCTCTGGGGCCAACGTCCTGACTTTC.

This chain joins TRBV28 and TRBJ1-5, with 7 bases lining up with TRBD1. Trimming at V came to 4 bases and at J to 7 bases, leaving 16 bases not matched to a gene. Germline CDR1 reads MDHEN; CDR2 reads SYDVKM. The CDR3 runs to 17 residues. Here the CDR3 DNA reads TGTGCCAGCAGTTGGGGAGGTGGAGGGGGCGCCGGGCAGCCCCAGCATTTT. Amino acid sequence: CASSWGGGGGAGQPQHF.

This clone was seen a handful of times. The chain recombines TRBV5-1 with TRBJ1-1; 8 bases map to TRBD1. This CDR3 has 12 amino acids. Trimming took 0 bases from V and 11 from J; bases not matched to a gene: 3. Germline V gene data show CDR1 as SGHRS and CDR2 as YFSETQ. The CDR3 nucleotides are TGCGCCAGCAGCTTGGACAGGGGGTCGGCTTTCTTT. As protein: CASSLDRGSAFF.

This clone has only a few counts. V usage is TRBV5-1 and J usage is TRBJ2-7, with 7 nucleotides matching TRBD1. CDR3 length equals 14 residues. The ends lost 3 bases at V and 3 bases at J; junction bases unmatched: 6. Germline V gene sequence: CDR1 SGHRS, CDR2 YFSETQ. This CDR3 is CASSSTGDVYEQYF. In nucleotides, the CDR3 is TGCGCCAGCAGCTCCACAGGGGACGTCTACGAGCAGTACTTC.

This clone has more than one count but fewer than ten. The V call is TRBV7-9, the J call TRBJ1-4; D possibly corresponds to TRBD1 (5 bases). Germline CDR1 SEHNR, CDR2 FQNEAQ (reference sequence). This CDR3 is 14 amino acids long. V was shortened by 1 base and J by 8 bases, with 11 bases between the two germline ends. For the CDR3, the DNA is TGTGCCAGCAGCTTAGGGGCAGGGAAAGAAAAACTGTTTTTT. The encoded protein is CASSLGAGKEKLFF. Complete variable domain (other parts from reference TRBV7-9 and TRBJ1-4): DTGVSQNPRHKITKRGQNVTFRCDPISEHNRLYWYRQTLGQGPEFLTYFQNEAQLEKSRLLSDRFSAERPKGSFSTLEIQRTEQGDSAMYLCASSLGAGKEKLFFGSGTQLSVL.

With regard to this clone: Other DNA sequences in the sample encode the same CDR3. The chain links TRBV7-2 to TRBJ2-1; perhaps TRBD1 as D (6 bases). Germline-derived CDR1 and CDR2 are SGHTA and FQGNSA. V lost 3 bases, J lost 0 bases, and 9 bases lay in between. The length of the CDR3 is 15 residues. DNA of the CDR3: TGTGCCAGCAGCTTCACAGGGAGCTCCTACAATGAGCAGTTCTTC. Its translation: CASSFTGSSYNEQFF.

The chain carries TRBV27 and TRBJ2-7, with a weak D call TRBD1 (5 bases). The V end was cut by 5 bases, the J end by 3 bases, with 11 bases between. Per the germline V gene, CDR1 is MNHEY and CDR2 is SMNVEV (reference sequence). The CDR3 length is 13 residues. CDR3 sequence reads: CASSVRQRYEQYF. DNA for the CDR3: TGTGCCAGCAGTGTTCGACAGCGCTACGAGCAGTACTTC.

The chain joins TRBV27 to TRBJ1-1, with TRBD1 matching over 8 bases. Trimming cost V 3 bases and J 10 bases; bases outside gene matches: 10. This CDR3 contains 14 residues. Germline CDR1 MNHEY, CDR2 SMNVEV (reference sequence). The CDR3 reads CASSFRQGQGGAFF. The CDR3 DNA is TGTGCCAGCAGTTTCCGACAGGGGCAGGGCGGAGCTTTCTTT.

The chain links TRBV7-2 to TRBJ2-3, with 9 bases identical to TRBD2. Germline V gene data show CDR1 as SGHTA and CDR2 as FQGNSA. With 1 base clipped from V and 5 bases from J, the junction kept 4 bases outside the gene matches. There are 15 residues in the CDR3. CDR3 region: CASSLGGGARDTQYF. For the CDR3, the DNA is TGTGCCAGCAGCTTAGGCGGGGGGGCCAGAGATACGCAGTATTTT. The whole variable domain, filled in from reference TRBV7-2 and TRBJ2-3, reads GAGVSQSPSNKVTEKGKDVELRCDPISGHTALYWYRQSLGQGLEFLIYFQGNSAPDKSGLPSDRFSAERTGGSVSTLTIQRTQQEDSAVYLCASSLGGGARDTQYFGPGTRLTVL.

This chain joins TRBV11-3 and TRBJ2-1; 8 nucleotides match TRBD2. Germline V gene data show CDR1 as SGHNT and CDR2 as YENEEA. The CDR3 is 15 residues long. The V and J ends lost 1 base and 4 bases, in that order; junction bases with no gene match: 3. CDR3 DNA sequence: TGTGCCAGCAGCTTAGTCAGCGGGGGATACAATGAGCAGTTCTTC. It encodes CASSLVSGGYNEQFF.

The rearrangement joins TRBV7-8 to TRBJ1-2; possible D gene TRBD1, 5 bases. Germline V CDR1 and CDR2: SGHVS, FQNEAQ. This CDR3 spans 19 amino acids. V lost 7 bases and J 6 bases, leaving 33 bases between the germline ends. In nucleotides, the CDR3 is TGTGCCAGCAACCCCCGGGCCACCGCCCTCCAGGGTGGTGAGGATGGCTACACCTTC. Its translation is CASNPRATALQGGEDGYTF. The variable domain in full, with the rest retrieved from reference TRBV7-8 and TRBJ1-2, is GAGVSQSPRYKVAKRGQDVALRCDPISGHVSLFWYQQALGQGPEFLTYFQNEAQLDKSGLPSDRFFAERPEGSVSTLKIQRTQQEDSAVYLCASNPRATALQGGEDGYTFGSGTRLTVV.